The entry that follows covers one T cell receptor (beta chain) sequence. Between the trimmed V and J ends, which lost 1 base and 0 bases, there was a span of 8 bases. The CDR3 runs to 15 residues. Per the germline V gene, CDR1 is SGHDT and CDR2 is YYEEEE. These data are taken from a study of blood T cell repertoires in COVID-19. Across the whole study: Donors in the United States, Italy and Spain gave samples during acute or convalescent COVID-19. T cells, B-cell-depleted T cells, or PBMCs provided the cDNA or gDNA that served as material.

Allocation to cohorts depended on clinical history reported by the participants. For recovered donors of Cohort 3, there were two negative PCRs, clearance, or symptom resolution. The repertoire was sequenced with immunoSEQ multiplex PCR; TCRdb's copy has only in-frame clones and lacks some. The profile shows 300,000 to 350,000 clones, 87% of them singletons. The clonotype was recovered from a woman aged 30 to 39 who had recovered from COVID-19. This chain connects TRBV5-6 to TRBJ1-3; D might be TRBD1 (5 bases). Material: PBMCs or T cells enriched from blood (not recorded which). The CDR3 spells CASSLPGNSGNTIYF. CDR3 DNA: TGTGCCAGCAGCTTGCCAGGGAACTCTGGAAACACCATATATTTT.